Listed below are T cell receptor beta chains from one sample, sequenced in a study of control samples from healthy donors and cancer patients. The repertoire was sequenced with immunoSEQ multiplex PCR; TCRdb's copy has only in-frame clones and lacks some. The sample gives about 160,000 clones, about 90% of which show up once; about 12% is in the top ten. Specimen: blood. Receptors were obtained from a man in his thirties or forties in good health. Both conserved end residues are part of each CDR3. D genes are given only for firm matches. Clone sizes are given selectively: once, few, many, or a class where the clone is expanded.

.	few	TRBV7-2	TRBJ2-6	CASSLKDGANVLTF	TGTGCCAGCAGCTTAAAGGACGGGGCCAACGTCCTGACTTTC
.	.	TRBV27	TRBJ2-3	CASSSYRMLDTQYF	TGTGCCAGCAGTTCCTACCGCATGTTAGATACGCAGTATTTT
.	.	TRBV4-1	TRBJ1-2	CASSQDLSLQVYGYTF	TGCGCCAGCAGCCAAGACCTCTCCCTACAGGTTTATGGCTACACCTTC
.	.	TRBV3-1/TRBV3-2	TRBJ2-4	CASSQDHGRLAKNIQYF	TGTGCCAGCAGCCAAGACCACGGACGACTAGCCAAAAACATTCAGTACTTC
TRBD1	.	TRBV29-1	TRBJ2-1	CSAPTGQGSNEQFF	TGCAGCGCGCCAACCGGACAGGGGAGCAATGAGCAGTTCTTC
.	.	TRBV20-1	TRBJ2-1	CSTRRVEQFF	TGCAGTACTAGACGGGTGGAGCAGTTCTTC
.	.	TRBV19	TRBJ2-5	CASSIRGKETQYF	TGTGCCAGTAGTATAAGGGGGAAAGAGACCCAGTACTTC
.	few	TRBV7-2	TRBJ1-5	CASSRGGNSNQPQHF	TGTGCCAGCAGCCGTGGGGGAAATAGCAATCAGCCCCAGCATTTT
.	.	TRBV24-1	TRBJ1-5	CATSDGGGNQPQHF	TGTGCCACCAGTGATGGAGGAGGCAATCAGCCCCAGCATTTT
.	.	TRBV19	TRBJ2-1	CASSGTPNNEQFF	TGTGCCAGTTCCGGGACCCCAAACAATGAGCAGTTCTTC
.	.	TRBV18	TRBJ2-7	CASSLSQGGPYEQYF	TGTGCCAGCTCCCTAAGCCAAGGGGGTCCCTACGAGCAGTACTTC
TRBD1	.	TRBV11-2	TRBJ1-4	CASSLTGGGNEKLFF	TGTGCCAGCAGCCTTACAGGGGGGGGTAATGAAAAACTGTTTTTT
.	.	TRBV7-9	TRBJ1-4	CASSWDGVEEKLFF	TGTGCCAGCAGTTGGGACGGGGTAGAGGAAAAACTGTTTTTT
TRBD2	.	TRBV3-1/TRBV3-2	TRBJ2-7	CASSTGLAGGSYEQYF	TGTGCCAGCAGCACGGGACTAGCGGGAGGTTCCTACGAGCAGTACTTC
.	.	TRBV19	TRBJ2-1	CASSMEAGGHNEQFF	TGTGCCAGTAGTATGGAAGCCGGAGGGCACAATGAGCAGTTCTTC
TRBD2	.	TRBV7-3	TRBJ2-2	CASSRGRAGELFF	TGTGCCAGCAGCCGGGGGAGGGCCGGGGAGCTGTTTTTT
TRBD1	.	TRBV18	TRBJ2-7	CASSTGTAGNEQYF	TGTGCCAGCTCAACAGGGACAGCCGGCAACGAGCAGTACTTC
.	.	TRBV5-1	TRBJ1-3	CASSPSDPREDTIYF	TGCGCCAGCAGCCCGAGCGACCCCCGCGAGGACACCATATATTTT
TRBD1	.	TRBV5-4	TRBJ2-7	CASSPWGTGAYEQYF	TGTGCCAGCAGCCCTTGGGGGACAGGGGCCTACGAGCAGTACTTC
.	.	TRBV12-3/TRBV12-4	TRBJ1-2	CASSATGDYGYTF	TGTGCCAGCAGCGCAACCGGGGACTATGGCTACACCTTC
.	.	TRBV11-2	TRBJ2-3	CASSSKLQIPSSTDTQYF	TGTGCCAGCAGCTCTAAACTACAGATTCCGTCTAGCACAGATACGCAGTATTTT
.	.	TRBV2	TRBJ2-1	CASSVRGTSSVDEQFF	TGTGCCAGCAGTGTAAGGGGGACGTCATCGGTGGATGAGCAGTTCTTC
.	.	TRBV7-9	TRBJ2-5	CASSLKGGQETQYF	TGTGCCAGCAGCTTAAAGGGAGGACAAGAGACCCAGTACTTC
.	.	TRBV6-5	TRBJ2-7	CASSYFNEQYF	TGTGCCAGCAGTTACTTCAACGAGCAGTACTTC
TRBD1	.	TRBV18	TRBJ1-1	CASSPYGGGSLTNTEAFF	TGTGCCAGCTCACCATATGGAGGGGGCTCGCTTACAAACACTGAAGCTTTCTTT
.	.	TRBV5-1	TRBJ1-1	CASSFAMGDTEAFF	TGCGCCAGCAGCTTCGCAATGGGGGACACTGAAGCTTTCTTT
.	.	TRBV19	TRBJ2-1	CASTLRGGPLDEQFF	TGTGCCAGTACCCTGAGGGGGGGGCCCCTCGATGAGCAGTTCTTC
TRBD2	.	TRBV18	TRBJ2-7	CASSPAGGSYEQYF	TGTGCCAGCTCACCGGCCGGGGGGTCCTACGAGCAGTACTTC
TRBD1	.	TRBV28	TRBJ2-7	CASRSAQGAGEQYF	TGTGCCAGCAGAAGCGCGCAGGGGGCAGGGGAGCAGTACTTC
.	.	TRBV19	TRBJ2-5	CASSILGNQPGETQYF	TGTGCCAGTAGTATACTCGGAAACCAACCAGGGGAGACCCAGTACTTC
TRBD1	.	TRBV5-1	TRBJ1-1	CASGPQGAGTEAFF	TGCGCCAGCGGACCACAGGGGGCAGGCACTGAAGCTTTCTTT